Each of the 32 T cell receptor beta chains below was sequenced from the same sample in a study of naive and memory T cell subsets. Both TRBC1 and TRBC2 were covered by a beta constant-region primer of two equimolar oligonucleotides. From the UMI-ligation and nested PCR reads, TCRdb called clonotypes with MiXCR, one entry per CDR3 protein. This table holds 150,000 or so distinct CDR3 sequences, about 17% found once. Specimen: naive CD4+ T cells from blood. The source is a human donor in good health.

This clonotype was counted a few times. The rearrangement uses TRBV7-2 and TRBJ2-3, with D perhaps TRBD2 (5 bases). CDR1 and CDR2 (germline): SGHTA, FQGNSA. V lost 10 bases and J 0 bases, leaving 14 bases between the germline ends. The CDR3 totals 14 residues. DNA for the CDR3: TGTGCCACCTCAACGGAGGCTAGCACAGATACGCAGTATTTT. It yields the protein CATSTEASTDTQYF.

This clonotype was observed a few times. The chain has TRBV12-3 or TRBV12-4 and TRBJ2-1; 7 bases are a match to TRBD1. This CDR3 has 15 residues. V shed 6 bases, J shed 2 bases, and the junction held 7 bases outside the gene matches. The CDR3: CASSLQGIPYNEQFF. Written as DNA, the CDR3 is TGTGCCAGCAGCCTACAGGGGATACCCTACAATGAGCAGTTCTTC.

This clonotype was counted only a few times. This sequence joins TRBV7-9 and TRBJ1-1; TRBD1 agrees at 8 bases. Germline V gene data show CDR1 as SEHNR and CDR2 as FQNEAQ (reference sequence). The V segment lost 5 bases and the J segment 5 bases; nucleotides outside the gene matches: 10. The CDR3 is 15 residues long. The CDR3 DNA is TGTGCCAGCAGCCCTCCGGCCAGGGGGCTGACTGAAGCTTTCTTT. Amino acid sequence: CASSPPARGLTEAFF. The variable domain in full, completed from reference TRBV7-9 and TRBJ1-1, reads DTGVSQNPRHKITKRGQNVTFRCDPISEHNRLYWYRQTLGQGPEFLTYFQNEAQLEKSRLLSDRFSAERPKGSFSTLEIQRTEQGDSAMYLCASSPPARGLTEAFFGQGTRLTVV.

This clonotype was counted a few times. The chain combines TRBV4-2 with TRBJ2-3; a weak D match, TRBD1 (5 bases). The CDR3 length is 13 residues. V lost 1 base to trimming and J lost 10 bases, with 12 bases between them. CDR1 is LGHNA, CDR2 YNFKEQ, per germline. The CDR3 loop reads CASSQGQSGPQYF. The DNA for the CDR3 is TGTGCCAGCAGCCAAGGACAGTCGGGTCCGCAGTATTTT.

This chain connects TRBV30 to TRBJ1-2, with D hard to call. CDR3 length equals 13 residues. Trimming took off 3 bases at V and 7 bases at J, with 15 bases between the two ends. CDR1 is GTSNPN, CDR2 SVGIG, per germline (reference sequence). CDR3 residues: CAWSSRSPGGYTF. In nucleotides, the CDR3 is TGTGCCTGGAGCTCTCGTAGCCCGGGTGGCTACACCTTC. Combining the CDR3 with reference TRBV30 and TRBJ1-2 gives the whole variable domain SQTIHQWPATLVQPVGSPLSLECTVEGTSNPNLYWYRQAAGRGLQLLFYSVGIGQISSEVPQNLSASRPQDRQFILSSKKLLLSDSGFYLCAWSSRSPGGYTFGSGTRLTVV.

The chain recombines TRBV7-9 with TRBJ2-1; D may be TRBD2 (5 bases). This CDR3 comprises 16 residues. The germline gives CDR1 SEHNR, CDR2 FQNEAQ (reference sequence). Trimming stripped 6 bases from V and 1 base from J, with 16 bases between. The CDR3 DNA follows: TGTGCCAGCAGAGACAAGCTAGCTGAGTCCTACAATGAGCAGTTCTTC. Translating it yields CASRDKLAESYNEQFF.

This CDR3 is CASSQEGAGINEKLFF. CDR3 nucleotides: TGTGCCAGCAGCCAAGAGGGGGCAGGGATAAATGAAAAACTGTTTTTT. This chain links TRBV3-1 with TRBJ1-4; perhaps TRBD1 as D (6 bases). The CDR3 spans 16 residues. Between the trimmed V and J ends, which lost 0 bases and 5 bases, there was a span of 13 bases. Germline lookup yields CDR1 LGHDT and CDR2 YNNKEL (reference sequence).

This chain uses TRBV20-1 with TRBJ1-2; possibly TRBD1 for D (6 bases). V was cut by 3 bases and J by 3 bases, with 11 bases left in between. The CDR3 consists of 13 residues. Germline V gene lookup returns CDR1 DFQATT and CDR2 SNEGSKA (reference sequence). This CDR3 reads CSASKQGDYGYTF. The DNA of the CDR3 is TGCAGTGCTAGCAAACAGGGAGACTATGGCTACACCTTC.

The rearrangement joins TRBV5-4 to TRBJ2-7; 12 nucleotides match TRBD2. This CDR3 spans 15 amino acids. With 4 bases clipped from V and 3 bases from J, the junction kept 5 bases outside the gene matches. The germline gives CDR1 SGHNT, CDR2 YYREEE (reference sequence). As DNA, the CDR3 is TGTGCCAGCAGCCCAGCACTAGCGGGAGGCTACGAGCAGTACTTC. Translation gives CASSPALAGGYEQYF.

In its sample, this clonotype was seen a few times. The rearrangement joins TRBV7-9 to TRBJ2-7; D is tentatively TRBD1 or TRBD2 (5 bases each). Germline V lookup: CDR1 SEHNR, CDR2 FQNEAQ (reference sequence). The length of the CDR3 is 18 residues. The V end was cut by 1 base, the J end by 1 base, with 20 bases between. DNA of the CDR3: TGTGCCAGCAGCTTAGTATGGGACCGACGGACGGGGTCCTACGAGCAGTACTTC. Translating it yields CASSLVWDRRTGSYEQYF.

Many counts were recorded for this clonotype. V gene TRBV5-1 combines with J gene TRBJ2-7; 10 positions agree with TRBD2. V trimming: 4 bases; J trimming: 5 bases; junction bases outside the gene matches: 12. This CDR3 contains 16 residues. Germline lookup yields CDR1 SGHRS and CDR2 YFSETQ. Here the CDR3 reads CASSPRLAGSIDEQYF. In nucleotides, the CDR3 is TGCGCCAGCAGCCCCAGACTAGCGGGCTCTATAGACGAGCAGTACTTC.

This clonotype was found a few times. The chain joins TRBV5-1 to TRBJ2-5, with D unclear. Germline CDR1 reads SGHRS; CDR2 reads YFSETQ. V shed 3 bases and J shed 2 bases, with 14 bases lying between them. This CDR3 spans 15 amino acids. The CDR3 sequence is CASSSPRKTQETQYF. CDR3 nucleotide sequence: TGCGCCAGCAGCTCCCCCAGAAAAACACAAGAGACCCAGTACTTC.

Details on this clonotype: Possible read error: a much larger clone is one base away. This chain connects TRBV20-1 to TRBJ2-3, with 7 bases aligning to TRBD1. Per the germline V gene, CDR1 is DFQATT and CDR2 is SNEGSKA (reference sequence). This CDR3 spans 11 amino acids. The CDR3 DNA follows: TGCAGTGCAGCCGGGACAGATACGAAGTATTTT. This codes for CSAAGTDTKYF.

The J gene is TRBJ1-1, the V gene TRBV5-1, with 7 bases lining up with TRBD1. The CDR3 length is 13 residues. With 4 bases clipped from V and 4 bases from J, the junction kept 4 bases outside the gene matches. Per germline, CDR1 SGHRS and CDR2 YFSETQ. The CDR3 bases are TGCGCCAGCAGCGCAGGGGGAACCACTGAAGCTTTCTTT. This translates into CASSAGGTTEAFF.

This clonotype was seen repeatedly, ten times or more. The V gene is TRBV24-1, the J gene TRBJ2-1; no definite D call. Trimming removed 9 bases at V and 11 bases at J, with 22 bases between. The length of the CDR3 is 14 residues. Germline-derived CDR1 and CDR2 are KGHDR and SFDVKD. This CDR3 is CATSSRLLGRQQFF. The CDR3 region has the DNA TGTGCCACCTCAAGCCGTCTCCTCGGACGGCAGCAGTTCTTC.

This chain links TRBV4-2 with TRBJ2-7, with 15 bases that match TRBD2. The ends lost 0 bases at V and 3 bases at J; junction bases unmatched: 9. The CDR3 is made up of 19 amino acids. CDR1 is LGHNA, CDR2 YNFKEQ, per germline. CDR3 nucleotide sequence: TGTGCCAGCAGCCAAGACGGACTAGCGGGAGGGCCAAGGGACTACGAGCAGTACTTC. It translates to CASSQDGLAGGPRDYEQYF.

The chain combines TRBV24-1 with TRBJ2-1; D remains unclear. The length of the CDR3 is 15 residues. The germline gives CDR1 KGHDR, CDR2 SFDVKD. The ends were cut back, 3 bases at V and 5 bases at J, with 13 bases in the middle. Here the CDR3 DNA reads TGTGCCACCAGTGATCTCCGGTACAGTAACAATGAGCAGTTCTTC. It specifies CATSDLRYSNNEQFF.

The J gene is TRBJ2-1, the V gene TRBV5-8; the D is unclear. CDR3 length: 11 amino acids. From germline, CDR1 is SGHTS and CDR2 YDEGEE. Trimming took 2 bases from V and 7 from J, leaving 4 bases between them. CDR3 coding DNA: TGTGCCAGCAGCTTTTTGAATGAGCAGTTCTTC. Amino acids: CASSFLNEQFF. Drawing the rest from reference TRBV5-8 and TRBJ2-1, the complete variable domain is EAGVTQSPTHLIKTRGQQATLRCSPISGHTSVYWYQQALGLGLQFLLWYDEGEERNRGNFPPRFSGRQFPNYSSELNVNALELEDSALYLCASSFLNEQFFGPGTRLTVL.

A few counts support this clonotype. The V gene is TRBV5-1, the J gene TRBJ2-3; 7 positions agree with TRBD2. This CDR3 has 17 amino acids. CDR1 is SGHRS and CDR2 is YFSETQ in the germline V gene. J lost 3 bases, V lost 0 bases, and 10 bases had no gene match. CDR3 DNA sequence: TGCGCCAGCAGCTTGGCCCTAACGGGAGGAGGTACAGATACGCAGTATTTT. Translated: CASSLALTGGGTDTQYF. Full variable domain (rest looked up from reference TRBV5-1 and TRBJ2-3): KAGVTQTPRYLIKTRGQQVTLSCSPISGHRSVSWYQQTPGQGLQFLFEYFSETQRNKGNFPGRFSGRQFSNSRSEMNVSTLELGDSALYLCASSLALTGGGTDTQYFGPGTRLTVL.

This clonotype was picked up a small number of times. The rearrangement joins TRBV7-6 to TRBJ2-3; D is unclear. V lost 4 bases and J 3 bases, leaving 14 bases between the germline ends. The CDR3 covers 15 residues. CDR1 is SGHVS and CDR2 is FNYEAQ in the germline V gene. CDR3 DNA sequence: TGTGCCAGCAGCTCCGATACGCGAATTACAGATACGCAGTATTTT. Protein product: CASSSDTRITDTQYF.

The gene calls are TRBV6-2 or TRBV6-3 and TRBJ1-1; a possible D gene is TRBD1 (5 bases). The CDR3 loop spans 12 amino acids. Germline V gene lookup returns CDR1 MNHEY and CDR2 SVGEGT. V lost 8 bases and J 8 bases, leaving 15 bases between the germline ends. The CDR3 DNA is TGTGCCAGCCTCGGGGGGAGCCGGGAAGCTTTCTTT. Protein sequence: CASLGGSREAFF.

This clonotype was seen at least ten times. The V and J genes are TRBV7-9 and TRBJ2-2; 9 nucleotides line up with TRBD1. The V gene's germline CDR1 is SEHNR and CDR2 FQNEAQ (reference sequence). The V segment lost 4 bases and the J segment 3 bases; nucleotides outside the gene matches: 3. The CDR3 consists of 15 residues. CDR3 DNA sequence: TGTGCCAGCAGCTCGCGGGACAGGGACACCGGGGAGCTGTTTTTT. Translating it yields CASSSRDRDTGELFF.

The chain links TRBV7-6 to TRBJ2-6, with TRBD1 as a possible D gene (6 bases). The CDR3 extends over 16 amino acids. Per germline, CDR1 SGHVS and CDR2 FNYEAQ. Trimming left V 4 bases short and J 0 bases short, with 10 bases between. CDR3 nucleotide sequence: TGTGCCAGCAGCTACAACAGGGTCTCTGGGGCCAACGTCCTGACTTTC. Translation: CASSYNRVSGANVLTF. Looking up the rest from reference TRBV7-6 and TRBJ2-6 gives the full variable domain: GAGVSQSPRYKVTKRGQDVALRCDPISGHVSLYWYRQALGQGPEFLTYFNYEAQQDKSGLPNDRFSAERPEGSISTLTIQRTEQRDSAMYRCASSYNRVSGANVLTFGAGSRLTVL.

V usage is TRBV7-2 and J usage is TRBJ2-3, with 7 bases fitting TRBD1. CDR1 and CDR2 (germline): SGHTA, FQGNSA. CDR3 length: 14 amino acids. The V segment lost 5 bases and the J segment 5 bases; nucleotides outside the gene matches: 7. CDR3 bases: TGTGCCAGCAGCGATCAGGGGGTAGAAGATACGCAGTATTTT. Translating gives CASSDQGVEDTQYF.

This clonotype occurred a few times. The rearrangement joins TRBV6-6 to TRBJ1-5; D not certain. This CDR3 is 16 amino acids long. The V end was cut by 2 bases, the J end by 0 bases, with 11 bases between. Germline values: CDR1 MNHNY, CDR2 SVGAGI (reference sequence). The CDR3 bases are TGTGCCAGCAGTTACCCAACAGCTATTAGCAATCAGCCCCAGCATTTT. Protein product: CASSYPTAISNQPQHF.

The J gene is TRBJ2-3, the V gene TRBV4-1; D is undetermined. Deletions cut 0 bases from V and 1 base from J, with 8 bases between. This CDR3 contains 15 residues. Germline lookup yields CDR1 MGHRA and CDR2 YSYEKL. The CDR3 loop reads CASSQEETRTDTQYF. Here the CDR3 DNA reads TGCGCCAGCAGCCAAGAAGAGACTCGCACAGATACGCAGTATTTT.

The chain combines TRBV20-1 with TRBJ2-2; TRBD2 aligns across 12 bases. Per germline, CDR1 DFQATT and CDR2 SNEGSKA (reference sequence). The CDR3 consists of 15 residues. With V trimmed by 5 bases and J by 4 bases, 5 bases remained unmatched. CDR3 loop: CSAGGLAGVTGELFF. The DNA for the CDR3 is TGCAGTGCTGGGGGACTAGCGGGCGTCACCGGGGAGCTGTTTTTT.

CDR3 sequence reads: CASSSPPLAGGISYEQYF. For the CDR3, the DNA is TGTGCCAGTAGTTCGCCCCCCTTAGCGGGAGGGATCTCCTACGAGCAGTACTTC. The genes are TRBV19 and TRBJ2-7; 11 positions agree with TRBD2. Losses at the gene ends were 5 bases for V and 0 bases for J; bases not matched to a gene: 12. Germline V gene data show CDR1 as LNHDA and CDR2 as SQIVND (reference sequence). There are 18 residues in the CDR3.

J is TRBJ1-1 and V is TRBV21-1; TRBD1 reflects the table's D call only, with no check against the DNA. TRBV21-1 is noted as a pseudogene. The CDR3 loop spans 15 amino acids. This CDR3 reads CASTVRGQRNTEAFF. The CDR3 DNA reads TGTGCCAGCACGGTCCGGGGGCAGAGGAACACTGAAGCTTTCTTT.

The chain has TRBV4-2 and TRBJ1-3; D call uncertain. The CDR3 runs to 17 residues. The V and J ends lost 3 bases and 0 bases respectively, with 15 bases between them. Per germline, CDR1 LGHNA and CDR2 YNFKEQ. The CDR3 protein is CASSQVAGSRSGNTIYF. CDR3 DNA: TGTGCCAGCAGCCAGGTAGCCGGGAGCCGCTCTGGAAACACCATATATTTT.

The chain combines TRBV4-1 with TRBJ1-4, with a weak D call TRBD1 (5 bases). The V end was cut by 3 bases, the J end by 2 bases, with 13 bases between. Germline V gives CDR1 MGHRA, CDR2 YSYEKL. The CDR3 has 16 residues. The CDR3 is CASSQASGSTNEKLFF. CDR3 nucleotide sequence: TGCGCCAGCAGCCAGGCTTCAGGGTCCACTAATGAAAAACTGTTTTTT.

This clonotype was seen only a few times. V is TRBV20-1 and J is TRBJ1-6; maybe TRBD1 (5 bases). This CDR3 region has 12 residues. Germline V CDR1 and CDR2: DFQATT, SNEGSKA (reference sequence). Trimming removed 4 bases at V and 7 bases at J, with 8 bases between. The CDR3 DNA follows: TGCAGTGCTATTTCAGGGAATTCACCCCTCCACTTT. It specifies CSAISGNSPLHF.